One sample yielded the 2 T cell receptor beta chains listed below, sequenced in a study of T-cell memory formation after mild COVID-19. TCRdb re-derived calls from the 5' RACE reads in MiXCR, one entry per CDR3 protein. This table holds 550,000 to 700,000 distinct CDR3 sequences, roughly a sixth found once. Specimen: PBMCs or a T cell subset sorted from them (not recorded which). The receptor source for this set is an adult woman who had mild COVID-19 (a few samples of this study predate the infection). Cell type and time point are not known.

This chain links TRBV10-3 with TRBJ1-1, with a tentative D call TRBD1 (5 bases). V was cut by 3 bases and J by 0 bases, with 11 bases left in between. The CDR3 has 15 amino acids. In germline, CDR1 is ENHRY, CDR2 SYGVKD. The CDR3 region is CAISDPGRMNTEAFF. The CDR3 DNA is TGTGCCATCAGTGATCCGGGACGGATGAACACTGAAGCTTTCTTT.

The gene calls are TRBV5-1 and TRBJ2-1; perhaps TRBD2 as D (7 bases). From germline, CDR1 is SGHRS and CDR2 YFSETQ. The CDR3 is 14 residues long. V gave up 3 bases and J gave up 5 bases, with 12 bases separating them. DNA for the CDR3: TGCGCCAGCAGCTCGGGGGGCAATAACAATGAGCAGTTCTTC. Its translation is CASSSGGNNNEQFF.